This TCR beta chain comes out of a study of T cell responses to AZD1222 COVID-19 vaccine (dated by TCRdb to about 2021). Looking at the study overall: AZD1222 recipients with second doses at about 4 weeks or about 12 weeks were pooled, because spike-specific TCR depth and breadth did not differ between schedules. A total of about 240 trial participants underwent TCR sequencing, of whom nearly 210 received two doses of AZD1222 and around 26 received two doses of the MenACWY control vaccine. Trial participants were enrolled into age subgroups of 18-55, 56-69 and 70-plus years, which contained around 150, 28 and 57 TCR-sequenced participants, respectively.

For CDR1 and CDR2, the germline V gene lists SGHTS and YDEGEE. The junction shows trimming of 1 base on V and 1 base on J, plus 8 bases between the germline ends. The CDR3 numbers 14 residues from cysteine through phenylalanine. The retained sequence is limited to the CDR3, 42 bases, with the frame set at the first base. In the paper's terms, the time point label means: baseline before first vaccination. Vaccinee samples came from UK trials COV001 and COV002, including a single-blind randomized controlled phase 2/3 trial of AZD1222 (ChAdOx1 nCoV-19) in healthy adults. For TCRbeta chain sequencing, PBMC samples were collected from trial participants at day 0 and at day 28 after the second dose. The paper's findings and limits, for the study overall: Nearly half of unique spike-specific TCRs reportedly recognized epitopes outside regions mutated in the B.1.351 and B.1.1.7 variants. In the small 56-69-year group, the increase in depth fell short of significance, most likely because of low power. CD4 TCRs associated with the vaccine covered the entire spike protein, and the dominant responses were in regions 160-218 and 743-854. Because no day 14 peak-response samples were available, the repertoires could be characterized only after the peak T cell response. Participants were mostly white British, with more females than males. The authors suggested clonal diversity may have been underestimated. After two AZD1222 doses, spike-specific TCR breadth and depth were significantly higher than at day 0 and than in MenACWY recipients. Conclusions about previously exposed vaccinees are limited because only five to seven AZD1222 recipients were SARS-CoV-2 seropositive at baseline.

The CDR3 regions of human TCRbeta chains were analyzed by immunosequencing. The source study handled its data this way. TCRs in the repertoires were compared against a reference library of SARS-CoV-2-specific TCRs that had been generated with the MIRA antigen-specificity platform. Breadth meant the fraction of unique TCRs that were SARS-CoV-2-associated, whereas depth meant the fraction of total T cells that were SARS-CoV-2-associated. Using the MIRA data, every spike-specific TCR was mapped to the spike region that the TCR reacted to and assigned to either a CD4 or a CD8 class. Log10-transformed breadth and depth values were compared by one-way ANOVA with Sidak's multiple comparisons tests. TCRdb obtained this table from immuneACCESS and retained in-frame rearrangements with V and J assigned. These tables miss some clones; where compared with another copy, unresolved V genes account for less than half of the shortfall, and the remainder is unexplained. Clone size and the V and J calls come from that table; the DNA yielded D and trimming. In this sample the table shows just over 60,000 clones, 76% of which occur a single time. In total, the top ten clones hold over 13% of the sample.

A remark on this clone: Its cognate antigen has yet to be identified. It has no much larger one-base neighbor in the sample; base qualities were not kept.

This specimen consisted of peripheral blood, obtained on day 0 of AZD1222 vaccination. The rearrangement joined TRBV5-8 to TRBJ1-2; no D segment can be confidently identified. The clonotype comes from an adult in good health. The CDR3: CASSLYRDNYGYTF. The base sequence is TGTGCCAGCAGCTTGTACCGGGATAACTATGGCTACACCTTC. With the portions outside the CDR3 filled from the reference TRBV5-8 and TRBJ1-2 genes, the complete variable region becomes EAGVTQSPTHLIKTRGQQATLRCSPISGHTSVYWYQQALGLGLQFLLWYDEGEERNRGNFPPRFSGRQFPNYSSELNVNALELEDSALYLCASSLYRDNYGYTFGSGTRLTVV.